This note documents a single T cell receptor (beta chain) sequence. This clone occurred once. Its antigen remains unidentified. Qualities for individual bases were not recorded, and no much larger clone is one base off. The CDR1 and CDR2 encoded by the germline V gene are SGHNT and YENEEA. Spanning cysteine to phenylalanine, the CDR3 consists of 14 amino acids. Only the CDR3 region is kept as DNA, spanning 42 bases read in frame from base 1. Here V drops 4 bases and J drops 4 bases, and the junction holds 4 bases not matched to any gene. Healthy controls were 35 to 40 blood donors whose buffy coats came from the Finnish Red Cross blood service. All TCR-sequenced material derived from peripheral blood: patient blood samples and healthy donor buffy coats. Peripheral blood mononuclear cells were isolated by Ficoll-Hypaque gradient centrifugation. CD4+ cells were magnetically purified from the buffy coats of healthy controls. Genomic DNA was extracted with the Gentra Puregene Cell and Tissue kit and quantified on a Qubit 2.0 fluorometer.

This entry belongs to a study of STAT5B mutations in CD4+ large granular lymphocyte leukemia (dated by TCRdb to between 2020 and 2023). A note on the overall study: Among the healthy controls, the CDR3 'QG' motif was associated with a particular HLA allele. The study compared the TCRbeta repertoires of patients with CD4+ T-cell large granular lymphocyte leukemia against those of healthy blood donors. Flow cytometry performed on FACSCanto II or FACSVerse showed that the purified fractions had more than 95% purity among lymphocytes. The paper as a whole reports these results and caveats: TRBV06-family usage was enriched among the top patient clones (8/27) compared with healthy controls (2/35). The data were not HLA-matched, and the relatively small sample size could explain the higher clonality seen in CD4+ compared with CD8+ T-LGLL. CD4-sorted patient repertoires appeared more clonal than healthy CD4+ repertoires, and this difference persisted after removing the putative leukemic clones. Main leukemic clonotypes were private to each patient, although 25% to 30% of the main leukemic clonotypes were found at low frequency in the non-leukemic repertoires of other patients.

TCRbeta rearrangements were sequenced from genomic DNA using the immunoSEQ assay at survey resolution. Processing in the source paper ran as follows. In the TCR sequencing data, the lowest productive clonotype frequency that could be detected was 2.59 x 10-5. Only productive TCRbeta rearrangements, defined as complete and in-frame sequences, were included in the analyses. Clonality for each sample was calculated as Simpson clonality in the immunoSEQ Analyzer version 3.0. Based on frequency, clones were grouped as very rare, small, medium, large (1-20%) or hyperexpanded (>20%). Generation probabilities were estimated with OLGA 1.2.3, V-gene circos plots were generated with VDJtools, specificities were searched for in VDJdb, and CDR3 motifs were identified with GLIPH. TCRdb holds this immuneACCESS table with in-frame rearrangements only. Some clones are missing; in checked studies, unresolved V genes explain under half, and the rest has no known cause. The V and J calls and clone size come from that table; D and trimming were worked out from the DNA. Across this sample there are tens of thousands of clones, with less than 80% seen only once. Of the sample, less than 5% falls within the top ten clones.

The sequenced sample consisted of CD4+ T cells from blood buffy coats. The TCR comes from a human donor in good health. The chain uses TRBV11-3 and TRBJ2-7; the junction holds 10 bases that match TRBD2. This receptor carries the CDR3 CASSSSSGRYEQYF. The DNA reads TGTGCCAGCAGCTCCTCTAGCGGGAGATACGAGCAGTACTTC.